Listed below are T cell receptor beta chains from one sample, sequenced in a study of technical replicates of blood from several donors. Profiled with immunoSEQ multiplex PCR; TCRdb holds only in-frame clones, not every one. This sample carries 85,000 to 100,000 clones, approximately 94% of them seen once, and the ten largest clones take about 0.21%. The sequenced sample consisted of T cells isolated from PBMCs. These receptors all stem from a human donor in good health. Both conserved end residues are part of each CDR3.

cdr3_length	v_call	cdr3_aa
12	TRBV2	CASRDIQETQYF
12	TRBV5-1	CASSFKGDTQYF
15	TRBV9	CASSVVSTDYNEQFF
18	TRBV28	CASKEPVKLAEKGDTQYF
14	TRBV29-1	CSVGGPQSSDTQYF
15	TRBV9	CASSPRTGEGYEQYF
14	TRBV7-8	CASSSGTGIEKLFF
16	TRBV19	CASSTISSSGSYEQYF
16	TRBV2	CASSEPPGSPQETQYF
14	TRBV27	CASMILAGDYEQFF
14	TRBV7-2	CASSLGQASYEQYF
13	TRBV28	CASSSPNNYGYTF
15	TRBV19	CASSAGTGGIYEQYF
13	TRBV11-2	CASSLGGLYEQYF
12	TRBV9	CASSEGADTQYF
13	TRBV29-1	CSNRRASTDTQYF
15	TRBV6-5	CASSYEIARHGELFF
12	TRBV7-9	CASSLTGGEAFF
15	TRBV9	CASSVAGGSNTEAFF
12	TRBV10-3	CAVVGTDYEQYF
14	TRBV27	CASSSRTGEETQYF
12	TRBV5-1	CASSLGVTEAFF
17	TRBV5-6	CASRPRTSGGADNEQFF
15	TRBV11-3	CASSSRLGLQETQYF
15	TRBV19	CASSISDRGTYEQYF
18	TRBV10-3	CAISESSGRGIAYNEQFF
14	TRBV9	CASSGRDRNYEQYF
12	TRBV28	CASSSDRDGYTF
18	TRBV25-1	CASSEYGAGGIAKNIQYF
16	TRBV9	CASSVYRVILNNEQFF
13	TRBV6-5	CASSSLDLDEQYF
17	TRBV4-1	CASSQNDGGPGINEQFF
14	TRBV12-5	CASGLGTMNTEAFF
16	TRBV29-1	CSVEGGLRDRGYEQYF
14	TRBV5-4	CASSWTSATDTQYF
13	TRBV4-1	CASSLGSRAEAFF